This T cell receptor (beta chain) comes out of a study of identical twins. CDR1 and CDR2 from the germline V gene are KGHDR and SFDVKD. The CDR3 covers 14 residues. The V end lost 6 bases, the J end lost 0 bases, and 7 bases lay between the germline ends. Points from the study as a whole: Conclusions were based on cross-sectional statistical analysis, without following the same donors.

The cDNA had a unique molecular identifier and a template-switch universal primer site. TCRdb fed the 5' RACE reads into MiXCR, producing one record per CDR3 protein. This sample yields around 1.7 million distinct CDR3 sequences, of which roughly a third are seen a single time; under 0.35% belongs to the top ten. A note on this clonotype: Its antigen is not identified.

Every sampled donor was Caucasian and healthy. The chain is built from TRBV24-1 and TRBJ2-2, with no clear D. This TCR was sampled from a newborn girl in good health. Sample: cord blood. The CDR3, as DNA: TGTGCCACCAGTAAACTGCCGAACACCGGGGAGCTGTTTTTT. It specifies CATSKLPNTGELFF.